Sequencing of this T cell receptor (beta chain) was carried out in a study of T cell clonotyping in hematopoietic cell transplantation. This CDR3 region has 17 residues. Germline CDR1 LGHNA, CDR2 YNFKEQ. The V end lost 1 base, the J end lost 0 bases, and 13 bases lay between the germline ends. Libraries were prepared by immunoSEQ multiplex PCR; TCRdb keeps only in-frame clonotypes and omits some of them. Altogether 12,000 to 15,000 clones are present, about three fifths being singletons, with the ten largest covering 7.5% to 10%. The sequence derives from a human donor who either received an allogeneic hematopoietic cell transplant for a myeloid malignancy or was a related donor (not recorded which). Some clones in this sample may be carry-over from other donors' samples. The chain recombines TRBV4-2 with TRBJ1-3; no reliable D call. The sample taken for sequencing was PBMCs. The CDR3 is CASSQVSFAGSGNTIYF. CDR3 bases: TGTGCCAGCAGCCAAGTTTCGTTCGCAGGCTCTGGAAACACCATATATTTT.